This is a list of T cell receptor beta chains from one sample in a study of T-cell reconstitution after alpha-beta-depleted transplantation in children. Using its own MiXCR run on the PCR reads, TCRdb lists one record per CDR3 protein. The table records about 1,000,000 distinct CDR3 sequences, about 31% of them present only once. The source material was PBMCs, mostly from graft donor cells, sampled 360 days after TCRalphabeta/CD19-depleted stem cell transplant. Receptor source: a boy less than two years old who had a stem cell transplant for SCID, so the T cells may come from the graft donor. The CDR3 runs from the conserved cysteine through the conserved F or W. D genes are given only for firm matches. A clone size is listed for some rows: how often the clone was seen (once, few, many), or a class if it is expanded.

j_gene | v_gene | abundance | d_gene | CDR3aa | CDR3nt
TRBJ2-3 | TRBV7-2 | few | TRBD2 | CASSQSGGARDTQYF | TGTGCCAGCAGCCAAAGCGGGGGGGCAAGAGATACGCAGTATTTT
TRBJ2-3 | TRBV7-9 | NA | TRBD2 | CASSLGSAGGLTDTQYF | TGTGCCAGCAGCTTAGGCTCTGCGGGGGGTCTCACAGATACGCAGTATTTT
TRBJ2-4 | TRBV28 | NA | TRBD1 | CASSQDRVKDIQYF | TGTGCCAGCAGCCAGGACAGGGTTAAGGACATTCAGTACTTC
TRBJ2-7 | TRBV6-5 | NA | NA | CASSFDPRKVSYEQYF | TGTGCCAGCAGTTTCGATCCGAGGAAGGTGTCCTACGAGCAGTACTTC
TRBJ2-7 | TRBV2 | NA | NA | CASSDPRTDPTYEQYF | TGTGCCAGCAGTGACCCGCGGACAGATCCTACCTACGAGCAGTACTTC
TRBJ2-7 | TRBV15 | NA | NA | CATSRDVRAGEQYF | TGTGCCACCAGCAGAGATGTCAGGGCGGGGGAGCAGTACTTC
TRBJ2-7 | TRBV20-1 | NA | NA | CSASTGPYEQYF | TGCAGTGCTTCCACGGGACCCTACGAGCAGTACTTC
TRBJ2-7 | TRBV21-1 | NA | NA | CASSKGGPTITEQYF | TGTGCCAGCAGCAAAGGCGGGCCGACAATAACCGAGCAGTACTTC
TRBJ1-5 | TRBV6-6 | NA | NA | CASSYSQRRPQHF | TGTGCCAGCAGTTACTCGCAGAGGAGGCCCCAGCATTTT
TRBJ2-7 | TRBV15 | NA | NA | CATSNGPSSYEQYF | TGTGCCACCAGCAACGGACCGAGCTCCTACGAGCAGTACTTC
TRBJ2-1 | TRBV9 | NA | NA | CASSPQGRSRPQFF | TGTGCCAGCAGCCCCCAAGGACGGTCTCGGCCGCAGTTCTTC
TRBJ2-5 | TRBV12-3/TRBV12-4 | NA | NA | CASSHLGGLLAQETQYF | TGTGCCAGCAGTCATCTCGGGGGACTTTTGGCCCAAGAGACCCAGTACTTC
TRBJ2-1 | TRBV6-5 | NA | NA | CASSYRAGYNEQFF | TGTGCCAGCAGTTACCGCGCGGGATACAATGAGCAGTTCTTC
TRBJ1-2 | TRBV2 | few | NA | CASIASFDGYTF | TGTGCCAGCATAGCATCTTTTGATGGCTACACCTTC
TRBJ2-1 | TRBV5-1 | NA | NA | CASSLDSPEQFF | TGCGCCAGCAGCTTGGACAGCCCCGAGCAGTTCTTC
TRBJ1-4 | TRBV28 | few | TRBD1 | CASSGQGIGDEKLFF | TGTGCCAGCAGTGGACAGGGAATTGGAGATGAAAAACTGTTTTTT